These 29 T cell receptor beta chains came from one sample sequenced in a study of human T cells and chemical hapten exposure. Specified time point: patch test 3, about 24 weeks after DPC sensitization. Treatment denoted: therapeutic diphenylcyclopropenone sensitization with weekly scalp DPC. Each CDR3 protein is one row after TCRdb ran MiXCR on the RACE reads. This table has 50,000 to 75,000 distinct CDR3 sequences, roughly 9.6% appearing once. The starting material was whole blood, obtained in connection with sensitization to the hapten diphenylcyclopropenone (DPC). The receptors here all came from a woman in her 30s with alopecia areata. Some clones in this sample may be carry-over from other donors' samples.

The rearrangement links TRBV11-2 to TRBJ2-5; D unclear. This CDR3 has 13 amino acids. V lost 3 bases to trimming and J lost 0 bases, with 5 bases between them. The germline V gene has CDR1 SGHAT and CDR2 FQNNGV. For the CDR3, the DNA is TGTGCCAGCAGCTTTTCTCACCAAGAGACCCAGTACTTC. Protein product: CASSFSHQETQYF.

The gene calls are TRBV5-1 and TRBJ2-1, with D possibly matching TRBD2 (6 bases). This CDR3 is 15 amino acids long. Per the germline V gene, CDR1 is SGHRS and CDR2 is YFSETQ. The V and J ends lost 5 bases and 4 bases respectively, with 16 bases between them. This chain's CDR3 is CASRPGTESYNEQFF. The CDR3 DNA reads TGCGCCAGCAGACCCGGGACTGAGAGTTACAATGAGCAGTTCTTC.

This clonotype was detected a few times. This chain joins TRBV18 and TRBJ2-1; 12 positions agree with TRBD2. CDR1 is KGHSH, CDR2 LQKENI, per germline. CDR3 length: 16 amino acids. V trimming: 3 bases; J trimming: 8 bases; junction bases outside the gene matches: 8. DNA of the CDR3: TGTGCCAGCTCACCTCAACAACTAGCGGGAGGATATGAGCAGTTCTTC. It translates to CASSPQQLAGGYEQFF. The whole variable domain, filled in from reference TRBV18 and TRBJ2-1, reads NAGVMQNPRHLVRRRGQEARLRCSPMKGHSHVYWYRQLPEEGLKFMVYLQKENIIDESGMPKERFSAEFPKEGPSILRIQQVVRGDSAAYFCASSPQQLAGGYEQFFGPGTRLTVL.

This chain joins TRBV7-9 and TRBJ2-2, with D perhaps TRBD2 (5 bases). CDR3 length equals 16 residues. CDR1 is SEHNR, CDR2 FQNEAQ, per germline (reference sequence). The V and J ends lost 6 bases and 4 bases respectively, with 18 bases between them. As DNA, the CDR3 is TGTGCCAGCAGTTCGTCCGGGATTCGGCCCACCGGGGAGCTGTTTTTT. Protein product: CASSSSGIRPTGELFF.

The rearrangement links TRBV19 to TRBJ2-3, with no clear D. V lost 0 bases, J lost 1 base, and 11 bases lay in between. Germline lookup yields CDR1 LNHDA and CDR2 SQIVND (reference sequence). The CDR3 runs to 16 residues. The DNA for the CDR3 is TGTGCCAGTAGTATAGATTGGCCTACGGGCACAGATACGCAGTATTTT. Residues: CASSIDWPTGTDTQYF.

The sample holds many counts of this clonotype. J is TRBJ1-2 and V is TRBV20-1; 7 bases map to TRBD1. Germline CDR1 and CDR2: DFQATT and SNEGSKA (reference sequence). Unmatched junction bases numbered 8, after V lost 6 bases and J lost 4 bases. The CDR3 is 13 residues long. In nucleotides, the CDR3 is TGCAGTGCAGACCCCCGGGACAGCTATGGCTACACCTTC. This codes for CSADPRDSYGYTF.

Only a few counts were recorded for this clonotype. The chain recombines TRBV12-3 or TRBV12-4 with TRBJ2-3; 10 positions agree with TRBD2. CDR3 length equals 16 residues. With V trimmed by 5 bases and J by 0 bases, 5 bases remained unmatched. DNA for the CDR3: TGTGCCAGCAGTGTTAGCGGGGGGAGGAGCACAGATACGCAGTATTTT. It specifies CASSVSGGRSTDTQYF.

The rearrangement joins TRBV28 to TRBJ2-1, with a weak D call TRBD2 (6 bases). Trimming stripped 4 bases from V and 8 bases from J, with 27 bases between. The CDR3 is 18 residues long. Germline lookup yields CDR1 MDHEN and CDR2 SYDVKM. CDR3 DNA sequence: TGTGCCAGCAGTTCCCCCCTGGGAGGAGGAGGCCGACGTGATGAGCAGTTCTTC. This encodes CASSSPLGGGGRRDEQFF.

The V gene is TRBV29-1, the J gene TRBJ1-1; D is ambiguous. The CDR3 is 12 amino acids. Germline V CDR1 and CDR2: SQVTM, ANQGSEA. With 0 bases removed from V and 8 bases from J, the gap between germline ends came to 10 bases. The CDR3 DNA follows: TGCAGCGTTGAAGAGGGTTTCCCGGAAGCTTTCTTT. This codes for CSVEEGFPEAFF.

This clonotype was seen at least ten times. The CDR3 is CASSRGTGSAQEWLFF. CDR3 bases: TGTGCCAGCAGCCGGGGGACAGGGTCGGCACAGGAGTGGCTGTTTTTT. The V call is TRBV5-8, the J call TRBJ2-2; 9 bases agree with TRBD1. The junction had 17 bases not matched to a gene; V was cut back by 4 bases and J by 13 bases. This CDR3 spans 16 amino acids. CDR1 SGHTS and CDR2 YDEGEE come from the germline V gene.

The CDR3 protein is CASSKGYEQYF. CDR3 bases: TGTGCCAGCAGCAAAGGGTACGAGCAGTACTTC. The genes are TRBV12-3 or TRBV12-4 and TRBJ2-7, with D hard to call. V lost 6 bases and J 4 bases, leaving 7 bases between the germline ends. The length of the CDR3 is 11 residues.

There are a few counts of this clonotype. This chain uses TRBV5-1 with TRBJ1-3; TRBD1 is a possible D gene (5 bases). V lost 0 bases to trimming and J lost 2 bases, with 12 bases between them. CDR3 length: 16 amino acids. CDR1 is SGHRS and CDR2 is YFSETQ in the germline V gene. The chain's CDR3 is CASSLVPGRTGNTIYF. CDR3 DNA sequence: TGCGCCAGCAGCTTGGTTCCGGGACGGACTGGAAACACCATATATTTT. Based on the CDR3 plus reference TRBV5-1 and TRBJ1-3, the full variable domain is KAGVTQTPRYLIKTRGQQVTLSCSPISGHRSVSWYQQTPGQGLQFLFEYFSETQRNKGNFPGRFSGRQFSNSRSEMNVSTLELGDSALYLCASSLVPGRTGNTIYFGEGSWLTVV.

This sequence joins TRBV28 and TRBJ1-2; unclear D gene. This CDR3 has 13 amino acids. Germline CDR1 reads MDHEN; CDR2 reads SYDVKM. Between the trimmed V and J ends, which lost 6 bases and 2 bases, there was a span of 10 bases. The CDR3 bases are TGTGCCAGCAGCTCCCGCCCCAACTATGGCTACACCTTC. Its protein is CASSSRPNYGYTF.

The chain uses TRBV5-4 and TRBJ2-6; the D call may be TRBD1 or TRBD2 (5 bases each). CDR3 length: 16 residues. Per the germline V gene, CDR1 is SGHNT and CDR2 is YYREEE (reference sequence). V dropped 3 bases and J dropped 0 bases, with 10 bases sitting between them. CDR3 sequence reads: CASSSGTGSGANVLTF. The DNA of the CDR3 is TGTGCCAGCAGCTCGGGGACCGGCTCTGGGGCCAACGTCCTGACTTTC. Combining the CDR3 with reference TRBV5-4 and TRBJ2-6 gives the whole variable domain ETGVTQSPTHLIKTRGQQVTLRCSSQSGHNTVSWYQQALGQGPQFIFQYYREEENGRGNFPPRFSGLQFPNYSSELNVNALELDDSALYLCASSSGTGSGANVLTFGAGSRLTVL.

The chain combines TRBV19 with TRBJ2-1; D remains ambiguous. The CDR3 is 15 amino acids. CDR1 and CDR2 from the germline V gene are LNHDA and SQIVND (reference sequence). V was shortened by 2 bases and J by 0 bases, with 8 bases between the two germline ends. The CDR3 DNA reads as TGTGCCAGTAGTATAAATGGCGACTCCTACAATGAGCAGTTCTTC. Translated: CASSINGDSYNEQFF. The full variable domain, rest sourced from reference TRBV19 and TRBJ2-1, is DGGITQSPKYLFRKEGQNVTLSCEQNLNHDAMYWYRQDPGQGLRLIYYSQIVNDFQKGDIAEGYSVSREKKESFPLTVTSAQKNPTAFYLCASSINGDSYNEQFFGPGTRLTVL.

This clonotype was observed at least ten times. CDR3 sequence reads: CASSPGTSGGIQYF. DNA for the CDR3: TGTGCCAGCAGCCCAGGGACTAGCGGGGGGATCCAGTACTTC. V is TRBV7-3 and J is TRBJ2-7; 15 bases match TRBD2. This CDR3 is built from 14 residues. Unmatched junction bases numbered 6, after V lost 5 bases and J lost 10 bases. CDR1 is SGHTA and CDR2 is FQGTGA in the germline V gene.

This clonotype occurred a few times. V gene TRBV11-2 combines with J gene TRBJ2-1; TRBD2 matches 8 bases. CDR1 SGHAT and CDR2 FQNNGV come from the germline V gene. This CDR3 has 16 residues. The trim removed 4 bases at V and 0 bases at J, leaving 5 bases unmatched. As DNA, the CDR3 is TGTGCCAGCAGCTCTATAGCGGGAAACTCCTACAATGAGCAGTTCTTC. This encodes CASSSIAGNSYNEQFF.

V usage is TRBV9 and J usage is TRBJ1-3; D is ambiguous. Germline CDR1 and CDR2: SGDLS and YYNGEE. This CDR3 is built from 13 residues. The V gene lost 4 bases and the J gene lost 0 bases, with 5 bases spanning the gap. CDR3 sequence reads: CASSTDSGNTIYF. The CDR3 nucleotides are TGTGCCAGCAGCACCGACTCTGGAAACACCATATATTTT.

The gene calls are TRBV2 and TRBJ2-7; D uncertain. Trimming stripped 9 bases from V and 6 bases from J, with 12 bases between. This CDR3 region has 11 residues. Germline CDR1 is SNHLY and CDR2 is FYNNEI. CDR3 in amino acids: CASKTGIEQYF. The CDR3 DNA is TGTGCCAGTAAAACCGGAATCGAGCAGTACTTC.

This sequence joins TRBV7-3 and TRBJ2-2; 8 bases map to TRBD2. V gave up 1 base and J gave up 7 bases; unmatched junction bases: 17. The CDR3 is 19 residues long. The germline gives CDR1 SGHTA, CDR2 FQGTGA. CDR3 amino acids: CASSLRPPASGSGYGELFF. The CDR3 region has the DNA TGTGCCAGCAGCTTAAGGCCCCCGGCGAGCGGGAGCGGCTACGGGGAGCTGTTTTTT.

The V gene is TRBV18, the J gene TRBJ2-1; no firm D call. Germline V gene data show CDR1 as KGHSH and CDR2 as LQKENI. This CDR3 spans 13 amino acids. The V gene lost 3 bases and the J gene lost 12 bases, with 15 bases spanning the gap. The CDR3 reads CASSPKSALVQFF. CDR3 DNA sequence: TGTGCCAGCTCACCCAAATCAGCACTCGTGCAGTTCTTC.

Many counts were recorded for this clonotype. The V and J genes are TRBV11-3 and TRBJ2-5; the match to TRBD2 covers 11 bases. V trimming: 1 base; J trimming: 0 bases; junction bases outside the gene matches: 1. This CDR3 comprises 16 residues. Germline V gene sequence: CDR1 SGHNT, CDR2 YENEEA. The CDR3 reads CASSLGLAGNQETQYF. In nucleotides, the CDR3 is TGTGCCAGCAGCTTAGGACTAGCGGGGAACCAAGAGACCCAGTACTTC.

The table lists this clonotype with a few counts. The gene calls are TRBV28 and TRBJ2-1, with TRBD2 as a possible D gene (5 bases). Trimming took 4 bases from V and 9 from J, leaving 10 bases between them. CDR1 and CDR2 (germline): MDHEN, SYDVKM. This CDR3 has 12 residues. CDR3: CASSWGASEQFF. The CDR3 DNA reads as TGTGCCAGCAGTTGGGGAGCTTCTGAGCAGTTCTTC.

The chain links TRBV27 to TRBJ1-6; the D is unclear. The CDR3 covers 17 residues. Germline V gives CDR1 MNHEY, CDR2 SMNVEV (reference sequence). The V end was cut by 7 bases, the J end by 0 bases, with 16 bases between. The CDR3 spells CASTPAGGSSYNSPLHF. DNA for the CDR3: TGTGCCAGCACCCCTGCAGGTGGCAGCTCCTATAATTCACCCCTCCACTTT.

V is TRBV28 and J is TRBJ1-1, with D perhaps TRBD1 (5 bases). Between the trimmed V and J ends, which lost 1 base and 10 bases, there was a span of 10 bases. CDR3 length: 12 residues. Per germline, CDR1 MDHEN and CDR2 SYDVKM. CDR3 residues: CASSLLRGLAFF. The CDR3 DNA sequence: TGTGCCAGCAGTTTATTAAGGGGATTAGCTTTCTTT. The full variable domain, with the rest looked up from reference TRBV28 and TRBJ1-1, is DVKVTQSSRYLVKRTGEKVFLECVQDMDHENMFWYRQDPGLGLRLIYFSYDVKMKEKGDIPEGYSVSREKKERFSLILESASTNQTSMYLCASSLLRGLAFFGQGTRLTVV.

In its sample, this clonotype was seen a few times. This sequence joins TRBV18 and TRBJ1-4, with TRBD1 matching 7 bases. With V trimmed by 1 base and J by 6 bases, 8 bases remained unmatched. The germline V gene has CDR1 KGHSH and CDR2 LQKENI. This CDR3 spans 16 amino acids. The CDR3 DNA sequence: TGTGCCAGCTCACCACTCTCCGGGACAGTGGATGAAAAACTGTTTTTT. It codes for CASSPLSGTVDEKLFF.

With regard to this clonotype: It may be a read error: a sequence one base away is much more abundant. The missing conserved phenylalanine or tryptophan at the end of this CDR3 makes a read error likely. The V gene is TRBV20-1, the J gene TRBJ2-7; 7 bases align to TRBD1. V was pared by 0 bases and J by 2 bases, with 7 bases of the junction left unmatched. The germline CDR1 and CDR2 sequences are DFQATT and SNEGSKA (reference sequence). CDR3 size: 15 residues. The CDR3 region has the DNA TGCAGTGCTAGAGACCCGAAGACAGGGACCTACGAGCAGTACTTA. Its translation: CSARDPKTGTYEQYL.

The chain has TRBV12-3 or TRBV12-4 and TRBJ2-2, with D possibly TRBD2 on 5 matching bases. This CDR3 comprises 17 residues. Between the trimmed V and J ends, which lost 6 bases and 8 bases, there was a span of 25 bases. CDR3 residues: CASSHLGRGRGLGELFF. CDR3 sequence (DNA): TGTGCCAGCAGCCACCTCGGCAGAGGGCGAGGGCTGGGGGAGCTGTTTTTT.

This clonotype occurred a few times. CDR3: CASRPGQINEKLFF. As DNA, the CDR3 is TGTGCCAGCAGGCCGGGACAGATAAATGAAAAACTGTTTTTT. The chain combines TRBV6-1 with TRBJ1-4; the match to TRBD1 covers 7 bases. The trim removed 6 bases at V and 5 bases at J, leaving 6 bases unmatched. Germline CDR1 reads MNHNS; CDR2 reads SASEGT. The CDR3 extends over 14 amino acids.